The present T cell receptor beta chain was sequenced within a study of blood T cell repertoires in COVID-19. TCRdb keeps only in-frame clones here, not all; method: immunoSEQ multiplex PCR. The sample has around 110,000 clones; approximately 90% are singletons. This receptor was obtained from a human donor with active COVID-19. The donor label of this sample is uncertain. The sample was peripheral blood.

CDR3 region: CASSLGLYYEQYF. The CDR3 bases are TGTGCCAGCAGTTTGGGACTTTACTACGAGCAGTACTTC. This chain uses TRBV6-2 or TRBV6-3 with TRBJ2-7, with a tentative D call TRBD2 (6 bases). Trimming took off 4 bases at V and 3 bases at J, with 10 bases between the two ends. CDR1 MNHEY and CDR2 SVGEGT come from the germline V gene. The CDR3 totals 13 residues.